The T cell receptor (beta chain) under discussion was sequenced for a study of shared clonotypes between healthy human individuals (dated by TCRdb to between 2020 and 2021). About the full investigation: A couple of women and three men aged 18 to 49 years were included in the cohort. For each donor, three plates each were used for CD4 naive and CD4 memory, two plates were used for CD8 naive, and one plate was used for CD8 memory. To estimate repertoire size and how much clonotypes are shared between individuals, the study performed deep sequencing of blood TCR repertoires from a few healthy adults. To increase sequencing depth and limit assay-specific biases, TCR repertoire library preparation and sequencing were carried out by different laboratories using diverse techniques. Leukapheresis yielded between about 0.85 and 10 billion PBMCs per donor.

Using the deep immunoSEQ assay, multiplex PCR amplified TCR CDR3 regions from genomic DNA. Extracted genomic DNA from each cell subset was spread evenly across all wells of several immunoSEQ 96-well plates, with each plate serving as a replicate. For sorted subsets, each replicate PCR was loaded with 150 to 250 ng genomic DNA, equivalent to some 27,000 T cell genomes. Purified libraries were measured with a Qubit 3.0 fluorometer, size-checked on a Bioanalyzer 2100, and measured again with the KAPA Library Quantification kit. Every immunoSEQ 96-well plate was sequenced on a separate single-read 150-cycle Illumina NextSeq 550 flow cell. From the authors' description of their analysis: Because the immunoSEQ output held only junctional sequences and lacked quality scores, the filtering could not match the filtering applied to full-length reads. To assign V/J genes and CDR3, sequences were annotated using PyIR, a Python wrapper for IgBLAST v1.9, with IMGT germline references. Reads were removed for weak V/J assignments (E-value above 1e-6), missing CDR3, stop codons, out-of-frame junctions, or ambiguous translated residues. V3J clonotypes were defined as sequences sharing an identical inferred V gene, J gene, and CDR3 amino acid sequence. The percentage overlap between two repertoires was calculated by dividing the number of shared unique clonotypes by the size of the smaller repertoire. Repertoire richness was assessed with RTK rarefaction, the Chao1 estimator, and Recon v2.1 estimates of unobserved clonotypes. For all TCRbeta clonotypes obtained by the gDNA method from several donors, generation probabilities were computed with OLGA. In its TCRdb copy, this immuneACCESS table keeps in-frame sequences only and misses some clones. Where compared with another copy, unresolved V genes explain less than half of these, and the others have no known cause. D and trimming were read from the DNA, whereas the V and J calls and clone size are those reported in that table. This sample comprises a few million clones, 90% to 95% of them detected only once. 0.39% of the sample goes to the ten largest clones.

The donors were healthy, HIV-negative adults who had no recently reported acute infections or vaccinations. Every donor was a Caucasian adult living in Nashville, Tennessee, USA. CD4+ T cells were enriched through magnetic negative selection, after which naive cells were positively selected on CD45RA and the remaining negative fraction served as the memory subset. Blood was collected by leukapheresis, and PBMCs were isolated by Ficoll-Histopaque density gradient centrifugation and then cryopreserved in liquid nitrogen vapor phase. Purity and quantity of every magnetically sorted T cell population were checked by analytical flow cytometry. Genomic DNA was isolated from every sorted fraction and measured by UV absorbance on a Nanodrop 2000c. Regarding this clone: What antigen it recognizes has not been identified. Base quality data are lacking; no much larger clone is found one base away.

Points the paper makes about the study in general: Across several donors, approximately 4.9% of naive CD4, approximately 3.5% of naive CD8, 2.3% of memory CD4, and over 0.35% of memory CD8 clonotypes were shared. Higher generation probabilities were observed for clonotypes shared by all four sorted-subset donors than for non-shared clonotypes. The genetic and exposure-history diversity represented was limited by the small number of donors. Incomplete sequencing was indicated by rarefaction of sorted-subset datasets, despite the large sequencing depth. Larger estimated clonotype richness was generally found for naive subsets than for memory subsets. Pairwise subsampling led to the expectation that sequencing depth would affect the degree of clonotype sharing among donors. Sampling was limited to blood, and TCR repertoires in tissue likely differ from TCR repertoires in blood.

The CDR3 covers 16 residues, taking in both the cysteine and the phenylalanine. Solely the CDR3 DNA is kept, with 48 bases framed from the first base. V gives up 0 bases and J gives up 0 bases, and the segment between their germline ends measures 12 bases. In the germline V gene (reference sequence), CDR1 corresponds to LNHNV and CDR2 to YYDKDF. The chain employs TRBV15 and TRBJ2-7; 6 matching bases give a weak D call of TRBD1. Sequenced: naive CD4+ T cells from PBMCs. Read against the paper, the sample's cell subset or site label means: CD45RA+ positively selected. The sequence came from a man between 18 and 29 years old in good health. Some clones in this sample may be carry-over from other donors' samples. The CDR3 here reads CATSRDTGFASYEQYF. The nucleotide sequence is TGTGCCACCAGCAGAGACACAGGGTTCGCCTCCTACGAGCAGTACTTC.